A selection of T cell receptor beta chains follows, all from one sample in a study of T cell responses to AZD1222 COVID-19 vaccine. Profiled with immunoSEQ multiplex PCR; TCRdb holds only in-frame clones, not every one. In the table there are about 170,000 clones, just over 90% of which are singletons. This specimen was peripheral blood, taken on day 0 of AZD1222 vaccination. The source is an adult in good health. Each CDR3 is given with its conserved first and last residue. The order of the fields is clone size, V gene, CDR3 length, J gene, D gene, CDR3 protein, CDR3 DNA. The D gene is left open where the match is weak. Clone size is given for some rows only: seen once, a few or many times, or a class if the clone is expanded.

.	TRBV6-5	13	TRBJ2-7	.	CASRRQRAYEQYF	TGTGCCAGCAGACGACAGAGGGCCTACGAGCAGTACTTC
.	TRBV3-1/TRBV3-2	16	TRBJ1-3	.	CASSRSAGNSGNTIYF	TGTGCCAGCAGCCGGTCGGCTGGGAACTCTGGAAACACCATATATTTT
.	TRBV5-1	14	TRBJ1-4	.	CASSEEFANEKLFF	TGCGCCAGCAGCGAGGAGTTCGCTAATGAAAAACTGTTTTTT
.	TRBV28	15	TRBJ1-1	.	CASSFAGILNTEAFF	TGTGCCAGCAGTTTCGCAGGGATCTTGAACACTGAAGCTTTCTTT
.	TRBV6-5	13	TRBJ2-5	.	CASRPGSSKIQYF	TGTGCCAGCAGGCCCGGGAGTTCGAAGATCCAGTACTTC
.	TRBV19	16	TRBJ1-1	.	CASSIVRGSPSTEAFF	TGTGCCAGTAGTATAGTGAGGGGTTCGCCCAGTACTGAAGCTTTCTTT
.	TRBV6-1	13	TRBJ1-6	.	CASSEEARGTLHF	TGTGCCAGCAGTGAGGAGGCGAGGGGGACCCTCCACTTT
.	TRBV19	17	TRBJ1-3	TRBD1	CASSPTRDRVFGNTIYF	TGTGCCAGTAGCCCAACCCGGGACAGGGTATTTGGAAACACCATATATTTT
.	TRBV6-5	12	TRBJ1-3	.	CATQNAGNTIYF	TGTGCCACCCAAAACGCGGGAAACACCATATATTTT
.	TRBV7-9	14	TRBJ2-1	TRBD1	CASSSGTGRNEQFF	TGTGCCAGCAGCTCCGGGACAGGGCGCAATGAGCAGTTCTTC
.	TRBV5-4	15	TRBJ2-7	.	CASSPPWTDAYEQYF	TGTGCCAGCAGCCCGCCTTGGACAGACGCCTACGAGCAGTACTTC
once	TRBV7-9	12	TRBJ2-1	.	CASSPYGDEQFF	TGTGCCAGCAGCCCCTATGGCGATGAGCAGTTCTTC
.	TRBV25-1	15	TRBJ2-1	TRBD2	CASSERQREFNEQFF	TGTGCCAGCAGTGAAAGACAGCGGGAGTTCAATGAGCAGTTCTTC
.	TRBV19	14	TRBJ2-7	.	CASSMRLGSYEQYF	TGTGCCAGTAGTATGAGACTCGGCTCCTACGAGCAGTACTTC
.	TRBV2	14	TRBJ1-1	.	CASTRQTKNTEAFF	TGTGCCAGCACTAGACAGACCAAGAACACTGAAGCTTTCTTT
.	TRBV5-1	14	TRBJ2-1	TRBD2	CASSLGPSGYEQFF	TGCGCCAGCAGCTTGGGGCCTAGCGGCTATGAGCAGTTCTTC
.	TRBV5-1	14	TRBJ2-5	TRBD2	CASSFSGTQETQYF	TGCGCCAGCAGCTTCAGCGGGACGCAAGAGACCCAGTACTTC
.	TRBV6-5	12	TRBJ2-7	.	CASSYAGYEQYF	TGTGCCAGCAGTTACGCGGGGTACGAGCAGTACTTC
.	TRBV5-8	15	TRBJ2-2	.	CATCIGVPNTGELFF	TGTGCCACCTGTATAGGGGTCCCGAACACCGGGGAGCTGTTTTTT
.	TRBV12-3/TRBV12-4	12	TRBJ2-1	.	CASGGGSREQFF	TGTGCCAGCGGGGGCGGGAGCAGGGAGCAGTTCTTC
few	TRBV2	13	TRBJ2-7	TRBD1	CASSLRQGDEQYF	TGTGCCAGCAGTTTAAGACAGGGCGACGAGCAGTACTTC
.	TRBV28	14	TRBJ1-1	.	CASSLTPTGTEAFF	TGTGCCAGCAGTTTAACGCCGACGGGCACTGAAGCTTTCTTT